The entry below describes one T cell receptor (beta chain). Its antigen is still unknown. The sample belongs to a study of OX40 agonist ivuxolimab in advanced cancers. About the study: The dose-escalation cohort was just under 85% male, with a mean age of 60 years, ranging about 23 to 79. Having had anti-PD-1, anti-PD-L1 or anti-CTLA-4 therapy before was allowed, and under 50% had some.

Findings of the study overall: Clones of CD4+ and CD8+ blood T cells grew by week 6 at doses of 0.1 to 3.0 mg/kg.

Sequencing was performed with immunoSEQ multiplex PCR; in TCRdb, only in-frame clones are kept and a portion is missing. The sample has 65,000 to 95,000 clones; 70% to 90% are singletons. The clonotype was recovered from an adult with an advanced solid tumor such as melanoma, head and neck, liver or kidney cancer. The sample in question was CD4+ or CD8+ T cells sorted from blood, obtained in a trial of the OX40 agonist ivuxolimab.

CDR3 amino acids: CASSLVQYRSGNTIYF. The DNA of the CDR3 is TGTGCCAGCAGCTTAGTGCAGTATCGCTCTGGAAACACCATATATTTT. The chain combines TRBV7-2 with TRBJ1-3; D remains unclear. Deletions cut 1 base from V and 0 bases from J, with 10 bases between. Germline V gene sequence: CDR1 SGHTA, CDR2 FQGNSA. This CDR3 comprises 16 residues.